This T cell receptor beta chain was sequenced during a study of T cell responses to AZD1222 COVID-19 vaccine. Germline V gene sequence: CDR1 LNHDA, CDR2 SQIVND (reference sequence). V lost 3 bases and J 4 bases, leaving 11 bases between the germline ends. CDR3 length: 14 residues. Repertoires were generated with immunoSEQ multiplex PCR, while TCRdb's copy carries only in-frame clones and drops some. Of about 130,000 clones in the sample, roughly 89% are singletons; the top ten hold about 1.1%. The chain links TRBV19 to TRBJ2-3; D is ambiguous. The sequence derives from an adult who received the AZD1222 COVID-19 vaccine. The sample was peripheral blood, taken 28 days after the second AZD1222 dose. CDR3 region: CASSIWRAADTQYF. The DNA of the CDR3 is TGTGCCAGTAGTATCTGGCGTGCAGCAGATACGCAGTATTTT.